This entry lists 30 T cell receptor beta chains sequenced from one sample in a study of OX40 agonist ivuxolimab in advanced cancers. Sequencing used immunoSEQ multiplex PCR; TCRdb keeps in-frame clones, though not all of them. The sample yields 130,000 or so clones, under 95% seen once. Here the sequenced sample was CD4+ or CD8+ T cells sorted from blood, taken in a trial of the OX40 agonist ivuxolimab. The receptors come from an adult with an advanced solid tumor such as melanoma, head and neck, liver or kidney cancer.

The chain joins TRBV2 to TRBJ1-2, with D uncertain. V lost 1 base and J 5 bases, leaving 14 bases between the germline ends. Germline CDR1 is SNHLY and CDR2 is FYNNEI. CDR3 size: 15 residues. CDR3 in amino acids: CASSEVVEALYGYTF. In DNA form, the CDR3 reads TGTGCCAGCAGTGAAGTAGTGGAGGCCCTTTATGGCTACACCTTC. The complete variable domain, with remaining parts taken from reference TRBV2 and TRBJ1-2, reads EPEVTQTPSHQVTQMGQEVILRCVPISNHLYFYWYRQILGQKVEFLVSFYNNEISEKSEIFDDQFSVERPDGSNFTLKIRSTKLEDSAMYFCASSEVVEALYGYTFGSGTRLTVV.

A single count supports this clone. The chain links TRBV7-2 to TRBJ1-4; a possible D gene is TRBD1 (5 bases). With 0 bases removed from V and 2 bases from J, the gap between germline ends came to 7 bases. Looked up from germline, CDR1 is SGHTA and CDR2 is FQGNSA. This CDR3 is 15 amino acids long. The CDR3: CASSLAWGTNEKLFF. The CDR3 DNA sequence: TGTGCCAGCAGCTTAGCTTGGGGCACTAATGAAAAACTGTTTTTT.

V usage is TRBV7-2 and J usage is TRBJ2-7; TRBD1 aligns across 9 bases. The CDR3 loop spans 15 amino acids. Trimming took 3 bases from V and 1 from J; bases not matched to a gene: 4. Germline CDR1 and CDR2: SGHTA and FQGNSA. DNA for the CDR3: TGTGCCAGCAGCTTGACCGGGACAGGGTCCTACGAGCAGTACTTC. Translation: CASSLTGTGSYEQYF.

The chain carries TRBV15 and TRBJ1-5; 10 bases line up with TRBD1. The CDR3 is 21 residues long. Germline V gene sequence: CDR1 LNHNV, CDR2 YYDKDF (reference sequence). J lost 3 bases, V lost 1 base, and 18 bases had no gene match. The CDR3 DNA reads TGTGCCACCAGCAGAGGATCATGGGTTCGGGGACAGGGGTTCTTCAATCAGCCCCAGCATTTT. Amino acid sequence: CATSRGSWVRGQGFFNQPQHF.

The gene calls are TRBV5-7 and TRBJ1-6; D unclear. TRBV5-7 is assigned to the ORF class and has an uncertain function. Trimming stripped 2 bases from V and 0 bases from J, with 12 bases between. The CDR3 loop spans 17 amino acids. For the CDR3, the DNA is TGTGCCAGCAGCTTAAGAGGGATCGGCTCCTATAATTCACCCCTCCACTTT. Translated: CASSLRGIGSYNSPLHF.

The chain links TRBV10-3 to TRBJ1-4; the match to TRBD1 covers 7 bases. The germline V gene has CDR1 ENHRY and CDR2 SYGVKD. J was trimmed by 7 bases and V by 8 bases; bases with no gene match: 7. The CDR3 is 13 amino acids. The DNA for the CDR3 is TGTGCCATCCGAGGGACAGCGGGTGAAAAACTGTTTTTT. Residues: CAIRGTAGEKLFF.

The J gene is TRBJ2-7, the V gene TRBV7-9; unclear D gene. The V gene's germline CDR1 is SEHNR and CDR2 FQNEAQ (reference sequence). V lost 4 bases and J 6 bases, leaving 16 bases between the germline ends. The CDR3 has 14 residues. CDR3 in DNA: TGTGCCAGCAGCTCCCTAATACACGCAAGCGAGCAGTACTTC. Its protein product is CASSSLIHASEQYF.

Only one count was recorded for this clone. The same CDR3 also results from other DNA sequences found in this sample. V gene TRBV2 combines with J gene TRBJ2-3; 9 nucleotides align to TRBD2. The CDR3 totals 15 residues. Germline CDR1 reads SNHLY; CDR2 reads FYNNEI. Unmatched junction bases numbered 6, after V lost 6 bases and J lost 2 bases. The DNA of the CDR3 is TGTGCCAGCAGGGGGCGGGGGGGCGTCACAGATACGCAGTATTTT. Protein: CASRGRGGVTDTQYF.

The chain is built from TRBV7-9 and TRBJ2-1; 7 bases are shared with TRBD1. CDR3 length: 14 residues. V shed 6 bases and J 7 bases; nucleotides not matched to a gene: 9. Germline V gene data show CDR1 as SEHNR and CDR2 as FQNEAQ (reference sequence). In DNA form, the CDR3 reads TGTGCCAGCAGGGGGTACAGGGGCCTTAATGAGCAGTTCTTC. It codes for CASRGYRGLNEQFF.

The chain recombines TRBV5-4 with TRBJ2-4, with no clear D. This CDR3 spans 15 amino acids. With 4 bases removed from V and 3 bases from J, the gap between germline ends came to 14 bases. Germline CDR1 reads SGHNT; CDR2 reads YYREEE (reference sequence). The CDR3 loop is CASSSPRVGKNIQYF. The CDR3, as DNA: TGTGCCAGCAGCAGTCCACGGGTGGGCAAAAACATTCAGTACTTC.

The chain combines TRBV2 with TRBJ2-5; D not certain. Germline V CDR1 and CDR2: SNHLY, FYNNEI. Trimming removed 5 bases from V and 5 bases from J, with 6 bases in between. This CDR3 has 11 residues. This CDR3 is CASSIRETQYF. CDR3 DNA sequence: TGTGCCAGCAGTATCAGGGAGACCCAGTACTTC.

The V gene is TRBV2, the J gene TRBJ2-5, with D perhaps TRBD2 (6 bases). Germline V CDR1 and CDR2: SNHLY, FYNNEI. V was shortened by 0 bases and J by 3 bases, with 11 bases between the two germline ends. The CDR3 sequence is 15 residues long. The CDR3 DNA reads TGTGCCAGCAGTGAAGCGCGTCGGGGGAAAGAGACCCAGTACTTC. Residues: CASSEARRGKETQYF. Supplemented by reference TRBV2 and TRBJ2-5, the full variable domain reads EPEVTQTPSHQVTQMGQEVILRCVPISNHLYFYWYRQILGQKVEFLVSFYNNEISEKSEIFDDQFSVERPDGSNFTLKIRSTKLEDSAMYFCASSEARRGKETQYFGPGTRLLVL.

V is TRBV5-8 and J is TRBJ2-5; TRBD2 agrees at 7 bases. CDR1 and CDR2 from the germline V gene are SGHTS and YDEGEE. Losses at the gene ends were 3 bases for V and 1 base for J; bases not matched to a gene: 6. The CDR3 totals 15 residues. CDR3 sequence: CASSSSGRAQETQYF. CDR3 DNA: TGTGCCAGCAGCTCCTCGGGGAGGGCCCAAGAGACCCAGTACTTC.

The chain links TRBV25-1 to TRBJ2-7; possible D gene TRBD2, 6 bases. V lost 1 base to trimming and J lost 2 bases, with 12 bases between them. The germline V gene has CDR1 MGHDK and CDR2 SYGVNS. The CDR3 is made up of 15 amino acids. CDR3 bases: TGTGCCAGCAGTGAATCCCTTAGCGGAGCCTACGAGCAGTACTTC. Residues: CASSESLSGAYEQYF.

The CDR3 DNA is TGTGCCAGCAGCTTATCAGAATCCACAGATACGCAGTATTTT. Translated: CASSLSESTDTQYF. This chain links TRBV7-3 with TRBJ2-3; D is ambiguous. Germline V lookup: CDR1 SGHTA, CDR2 FQGTGA. CDR3 size: 14 residues. Trimming took 2 bases from V and 2 from J, leaving 8 bases between them.

V and J are TRBV4-3 and TRBJ1-6, with a tentative D call TRBD1 (6 bases). Trimming stripped 1 base from V and 7 bases from J, with 14 bases between. The CDR3 consists of 16 residues. CDR1 is LGHNA, CDR2 YSLEER, per germline. The CDR3 DNA is TGCGCCAGCAGCCAAGGGGGAGGGGGGGCGAATTCACCCCTCCACTTT. Translating gives CASSQGGGGANSPLHF.

With respect to this clone: The junction does not match germline at one end; this may be a read error. The CDR3 spells CASSFHWDREIGSLLHF. The CDR3 bases are TGTGCCAGCAGCTTTCATTGGGACAGGGAGATCGGTTCACTCCTCCACTTT. The chain is built from TRBV7-9 and TRBJ1-6; 9 positions match TRBD1. This CDR3 comprises 17 residues. Germline lookup yields CDR1 SEHNR and CDR2 FQNEAQ (reference sequence).

In the case of this clone: One junction end does not reproduce the germline sequence, and a read error may be involved. The chain carries TRBV7-7 and TRBJ2-3; TRBD2 aligns across 10 bases. The V gene's germline CDR1 is SSHAT and CDR2 FNYEAQ (reference sequence). There are 16 residues in the CDR3. This CDR3 reads CASSLGLAGDTDTQYF. In DNA, the CDR3 is TGTGCTAGCAGCTTAGGTCTAGCGGGGGACACAGATACGCAGTATTTT.

The genes are TRBV18 and TRBJ2-1, with D unclear. This CDR3 has 13 amino acids. Deletions cut 3 bases from V and 5 bases from J, with 8 bases between. Germline CDR1 KGHSH, CDR2 LQKENI. For the CDR3, the DNA is TGTGCCAGCTCACCGCACAGAGACAATGAGCAGTTCTTC. Amino acids: CASSPHRDNEQFF.

V is TRBV7-2 and J is TRBJ2-7; 8 nucleotides line up with TRBD2. V shed 2 bases, J shed 1 base, and the junction held 7 bases outside the gene matches. This CDR3 is built from 16 residues. Germline values: CDR1 SGHTA, CDR2 FQGNSA. This chain's CDR3 is CASSLKRTSRSYEQYF. The CDR3 nucleotides read TGTGCCAGCAGCTTAAAACGGACTAGCAGATCCTACGAGCAGTACTTC.

This clone was picked up one time. The chain uses TRBV18 and TRBJ2-1, with 8 bases matching TRBD2. This CDR3 has 15 amino acids. Per germline, CDR1 KGHSH and CDR2 LQKENI. After removal of 1 base from V and 10 bases from J, the junction contained 9 bases not matched to a gene. CDR3 amino acids: CASSPLAGPGGEQFF. DNA of the CDR3: TGTGCCAGCTCACCACTTGCGGGACCGGGGGGGGAGCAGTTCTTC.

The rearrangement joins TRBV2 to TRBJ1-2; no clear D. Trimming took off 6 bases at V and 5 bases at J, with 7 bases between the two ends. Germline CDR1 and CDR2: SNHLY and FYNNEI. The length of the CDR3 is 11 residues. CDR3 DNA sequence: TGTGCCAGCAGCCCCAGTTATGGCTACACCTTC. Amino acids: CASSPSYGYTF.

V gene TRBV5-5 combines with J gene TRBJ1-2, with TRBD1 matching 8 bases. CDR3 length: 14 residues. Germline V gene sequence: CDR1 SGHKS, CDR2 YYEKEE (reference sequence). Trimming took 5 bases from V and 5 from J; bases not matched to a gene: 8. The CDR3, as DNA: TGTGCCAGCAGTCCCGGACAGGGAATATATGGCTACACCTTC. Encoded protein: CASSPGQGIYGYTF.

J is TRBJ2-5 and V is TRBV7-6; no clear D gene. CDR3 size: 14 residues. Between the trimmed V and J ends, which lost 2 bases and 0 bases, there was a span of 7 bases. Germline-derived CDR1 and CDR2 are SGHVS and FNYEAQ. The CDR3 coding sequence is TGTGCCAGCAGCTTAACGGGCAACCAAGAGACCCAGTACTTC. This gives the protein CASSLTGNQETQYF.

This chain links TRBV6-5 with TRBJ1-5, with a tentative D call TRBD1 (6 bases). The CDR3 runs to 15 residues. The ends were cut back, 5 bases at V and 6 bases at J, with 17 bases in the middle. Looked up from germline, CDR1 is MNHEY and CDR2 is SVGAGI. The DNA of the CDR3 is TGTGCCAGCAGTCTGGACAGATCATCAAGTCAGCCCCAGCATTTT. It encodes CASSLDRSSSQPQHF.

The chain employs TRBV2 and TRBJ2-7; D not resolved. V gave up 4 bases and J gave up 7 bases, with 8 bases separating them. Germline V CDR1 and CDR2: SNHLY, FYNNEI. CDR3 length: 11 residues. The CDR3 here is CASSGQREQYF. The CDR3 nucleotides read TGTGCCAGCAGTGGGCAGAGAGAGCAGTACTTC. Based on the CDR3 plus reference TRBV2 and TRBJ2-7, the full variable domain is EPEVTQTPSHQVTQMGQEVILRCVPISNHLYFYWYRQILGQKVEFLVSFYNNEISEKSEIFDDQFSVERPDGSNFTLKIRSTKLEDSAMYFCASSGQREQYFGPGTRLTVT.

The chain is built from TRBV6-5 and TRBJ1-1, with TRBD1 matching 7 bases. Germline assignment: CDR1 MNHEY and CDR2 SVGAGI. The CDR3 has 15 residues. V shed 5 bases, J shed 4 bases, and the junction held 10 bases outside the gene matches. The CDR3 nucleotides are TGTGCCAGCAGTGGGGGTTATTCAGGGGGCACTGAAGCTTTCTTT. Its translation: CASSGGYSGGTEAFF.

The chain recombines TRBV5-3 with TRBJ1-4; TRBD1 is a possible D gene (5 bases). TRBV5-3 has ORF status, its function being uncertain. V was shortened by 3 bases and J by 10 bases, with 25 bases between the two germline ends. There are 17 residues in the CDR3. The CDR3 DNA reads as TGTGCCAGAAGCTCGGACGGCCGGTGGAGGGGTAAGGCAAAACTGTTTTTT. Protein sequence: CARSSDGRWRGKAKLFF.

This chain uses TRBV7-2 with TRBJ2-7; 13 bases are shared with TRBD2. The germline V gene encodes CDR1 SGHTA and CDR2 FQGNSA. This CDR3 region has 15 residues. V lost 5 bases to trimming and J lost 4 bases; unmatched junction nucleotides: 5. The chain's CDR3 is CASSLLAGGSYEQYF. CDR3 bases: TGTGCCAGCAGCCTACTAGCGGGAGGGAGTTACGAGCAGTACTTC. Looking up the rest from reference TRBV7-2 and TRBJ2-7 gives the full variable domain: GAGVSQSPSNKVTEKGKDVELRCDPISGHTALYWYRQSLGQGLEFLIYFQGNSAPDKSGLPSDRFSAERTGGSVSTLTIQRTQQEDSAVYLCASSLLAGGSYEQYFGPGTRLTVT.

The gene calls are TRBV7-2 and TRBJ1-2, with TRBD1 matching 8 bases. Germline values: CDR1 SGHTA, CDR2 FQGNSA. With V trimmed by 1 base and J by 6 bases, 7 bases remained unmatched. This CDR3 has 15 amino acids. CDR3 bases: TGTGCCAGCAGCTTAGGACAGGGGCGGGGAGATGGCTACACCTTC. Translation gives CASSLGQGRGDGYTF.